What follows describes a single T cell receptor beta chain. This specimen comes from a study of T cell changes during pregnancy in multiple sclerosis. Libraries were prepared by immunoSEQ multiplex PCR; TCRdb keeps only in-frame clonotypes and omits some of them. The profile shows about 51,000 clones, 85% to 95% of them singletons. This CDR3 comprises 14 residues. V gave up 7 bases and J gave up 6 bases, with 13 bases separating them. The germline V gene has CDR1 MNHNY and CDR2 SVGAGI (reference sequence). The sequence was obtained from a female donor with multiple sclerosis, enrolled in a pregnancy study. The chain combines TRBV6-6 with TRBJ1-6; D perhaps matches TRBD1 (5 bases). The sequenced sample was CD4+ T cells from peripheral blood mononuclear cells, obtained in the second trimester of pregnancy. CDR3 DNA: TGTGCCAGCAAGAGAACGACAGCTAATTCACCCCTCCACTTT. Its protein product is CASKRTTANSPLHF.